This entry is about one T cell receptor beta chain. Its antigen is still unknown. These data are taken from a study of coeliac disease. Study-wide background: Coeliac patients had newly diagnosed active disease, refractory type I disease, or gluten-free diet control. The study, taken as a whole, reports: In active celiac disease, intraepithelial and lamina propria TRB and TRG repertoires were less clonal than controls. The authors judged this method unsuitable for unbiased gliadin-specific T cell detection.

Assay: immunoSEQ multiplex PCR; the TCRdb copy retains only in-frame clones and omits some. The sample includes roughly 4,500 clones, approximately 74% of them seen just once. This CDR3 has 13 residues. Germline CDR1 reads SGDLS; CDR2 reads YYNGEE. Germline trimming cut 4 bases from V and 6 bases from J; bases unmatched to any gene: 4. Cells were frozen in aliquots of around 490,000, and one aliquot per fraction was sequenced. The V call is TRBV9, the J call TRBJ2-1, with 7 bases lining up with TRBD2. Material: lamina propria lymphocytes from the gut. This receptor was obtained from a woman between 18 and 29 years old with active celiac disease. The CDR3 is CASSNAGVNEQFF. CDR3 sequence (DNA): TGTGCCAGCAGCAATGCGGGGGTCAATGAGCAGTTCTTC.